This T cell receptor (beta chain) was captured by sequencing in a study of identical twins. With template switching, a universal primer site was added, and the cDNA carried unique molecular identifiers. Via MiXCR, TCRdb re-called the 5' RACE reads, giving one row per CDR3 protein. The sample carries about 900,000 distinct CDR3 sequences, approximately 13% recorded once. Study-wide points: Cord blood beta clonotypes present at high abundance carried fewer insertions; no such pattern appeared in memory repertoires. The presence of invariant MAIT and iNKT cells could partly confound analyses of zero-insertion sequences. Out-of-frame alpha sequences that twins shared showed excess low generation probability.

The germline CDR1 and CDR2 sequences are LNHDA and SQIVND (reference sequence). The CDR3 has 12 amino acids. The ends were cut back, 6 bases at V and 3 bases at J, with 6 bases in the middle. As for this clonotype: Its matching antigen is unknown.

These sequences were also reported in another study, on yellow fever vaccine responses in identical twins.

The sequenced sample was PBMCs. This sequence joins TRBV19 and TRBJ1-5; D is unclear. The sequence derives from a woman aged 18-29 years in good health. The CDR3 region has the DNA TGTGCCAGTAGGTCCATCAATCAGCCCCAGCATTTT. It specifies CASRSINQPQHF.